The clone carrying this TCR beta chain was seen only a few times. The germline gives CDR1 SGHNT, CDR2 YYREEE (reference sequence). The CDR3 sequence is 15 residues long. Trimming took 4 bases from V and 0 from J, leaving 13 bases between them. The sample belongs to a study of beta chain features in type 1 diabetes. About the study: Patients looked much like healthy donors when it came to age, gender and cell yields.

As every portion of the isolated RNA was reverse transcribed, the sequencing read expressed TCRB transcripts. The repertoire was sequenced with immunoSEQ multiplex PCR; TCRdb's copy has only in-frame clones and lacks some. The table has over 500,000 clones, about a sixth seen once. The receptor was derived from a man younger than 35 in good health. Input material: naive CD4+ T cells from blood. This chain links TRBV5-4 with TRBJ1-1; no clear D. The CDR3 is CASSPGGSMNTEAFF. CDR3 DNA: TGTGCCAGCAGCCCCGGAGGGTCCATGAACACTGAAGCTTTCTTT.